One T cell receptor (beta chain) is described in this entry. Profiled with immunoSEQ multiplex PCR; TCRdb holds only in-frame clones, not every one. The sample contains roughly 190,000 clones, roughly nine tenths of which appear only once. The sample is drawn from a study of T cell responses to AZD1222 COVID-19 vaccine. The CDR3 contains 14 residues. Per germline, CDR1 KGHSH and CDR2 LQKENI. V shed 4 bases, J shed 4 bases, and the junction held 5 bases outside the gene matches. The clonotype was recovered from an adult who received the MenACWY meningococcal vaccine as a control. The sample was peripheral blood, taken 28 days after the second dose of the MenACWY control vaccine. The chain employs TRBV18 and TRBJ2-7, with TRBD2 matching over 9 bases. CDR3 sequence (DNA): TGTGCCAGCTCACGGAGCGGGAGGCCGTACGAGCAGTACTTC. Translated, it gives CASSRSGRPYEQYF.